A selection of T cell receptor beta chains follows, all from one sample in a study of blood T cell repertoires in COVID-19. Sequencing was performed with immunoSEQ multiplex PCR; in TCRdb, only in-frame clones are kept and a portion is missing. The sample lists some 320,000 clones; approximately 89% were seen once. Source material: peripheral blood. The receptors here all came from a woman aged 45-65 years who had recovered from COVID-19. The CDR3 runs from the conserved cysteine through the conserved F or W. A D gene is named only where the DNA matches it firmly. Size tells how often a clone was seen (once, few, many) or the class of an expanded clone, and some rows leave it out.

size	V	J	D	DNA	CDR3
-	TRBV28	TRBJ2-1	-	TGTGCCAGCAGCCCATCCGGTCGGGCCAGGGTCAACAATGAGCAGTTCTTC	CASSPSGRARVNNEQFF
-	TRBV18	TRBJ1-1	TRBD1	TGTGCCAGCTCACCCCTACAGGGGGCGGACACTGAAGCTTTCTTT	CASSPLQGADTEAFF
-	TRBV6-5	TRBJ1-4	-	TGTGCCAGCAGCATAAGTCGGACTCGAAGTGAAAAACTGTTTTTT	CASSISRTRSEKLFF
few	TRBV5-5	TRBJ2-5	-	TGTGCCAGCAGCTTCCCAGGGAGGGAGACCCAGTACTTC	CASSFPGRETQYF
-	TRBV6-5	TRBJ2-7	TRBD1	TGTGCCAGCACGGCCGGGGGACAGGGAAGCTACGAGCAGTACTTC	CASTAGGQGSYEQYF
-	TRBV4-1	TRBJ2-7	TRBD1	TGCGCCAGCAGCCATGCCGGGACAGGGTTTTACTACGAGCAGTACTTC	CASSHAGTGFYYEQYF
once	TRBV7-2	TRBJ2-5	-	TGTGCCAGCAGCTTAGCGTTATTGGGGCTTCAAGAGACCCAGTACTTC	CASSLALLGLQETQYF
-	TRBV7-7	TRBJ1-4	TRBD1	TGTGCCAGCAGCTCGTACAGGGGCGAAAAACTGTTTTTT	CASSSYRGEKLFF
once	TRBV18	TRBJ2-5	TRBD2	TGTGCCAGCTCACCGAGCGGGGGTCGGGAGACCCAGTACTTC	CASSPSGGRETQYF
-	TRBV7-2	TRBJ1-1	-	TGTGCCAGCAGCTTTCAAATCAACACTGAAGCTTTCTTT	CASSFQINTEAFF
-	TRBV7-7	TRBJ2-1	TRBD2	TGTGCCAGCAGCCAGAGACTAGCGGGGGAAGACAATGAGCAGTTCTTC	CASSQRLAGEDNEQFF
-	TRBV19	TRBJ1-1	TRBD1	TGTGCCAGTAGTATACCACCGGACAGGTCAACTAACACTGAAGCTTTCTTT	CASSIPPDRSTNTEAFF
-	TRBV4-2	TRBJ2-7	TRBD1	TGTGCCAGCAGCCAGCCGGGACAGGGTTTCTACGAGCAGTACTTC	CASSQPGQGFYEQYF
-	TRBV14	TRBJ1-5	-	TGTGCCAGCAGCCAAGGGGCCCGGGGGGTGGATAGCAATCAGCCCCAGCATTTT	CASSQGARGVDSNQPQHF
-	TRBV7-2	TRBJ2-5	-	TGTGCCAGCAGTGTGGACTTGGAACAAGAGACCCAGTACTTC	CASSVDLEQETQYF
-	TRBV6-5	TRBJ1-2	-	TGTGCCAGCACCCGCCCTGGCGGGCTCTTTGGCTACACCTTC	CASTRPGGLFGYTF
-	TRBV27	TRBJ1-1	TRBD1	TGTGCCAGCAGTTTTGGGACAGGGGCGCCCCGCGAAGCTTTCTTT	CASSFGTGAPREAFF
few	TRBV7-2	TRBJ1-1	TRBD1	TGTGCCAGCAGCTTACGAGGCAGGGGGAATACTGAAGCTTTCTTT	CASSLRGRGNTEAFF
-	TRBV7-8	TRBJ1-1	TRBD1	TGTGCCAGCAGCCCACTGAACAGGGGATTGGCCACTGAAGCTTTCTTT	CASSPLNRGLATEAFF
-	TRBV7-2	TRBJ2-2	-	TGTGCCAGCAGCTCCGCCGGAGGGGCCAACACCGGGGAGCTGTTTTTT	CASSSAGGANTGELFF
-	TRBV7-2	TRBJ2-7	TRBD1	TGTGCCAGCAGCTCCTACAGGGGCGTCCTCTACGAGCAGTACTTC	CASSSYRGVLYEQYF
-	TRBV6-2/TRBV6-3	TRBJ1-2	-	TGTGCCAGCATCCCGGCGCACAGTTCATATGGCTACACCTTC	CASIPAHSSYGYTF
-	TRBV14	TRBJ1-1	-	TGTGCCAGCAGCCAGCGGGAAACCCCTGAAGCTTTCTTT	CASSQRETPEAFF
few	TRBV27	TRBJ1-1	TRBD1	TGTGCCAGCCGCGGACAGGCGCTAACATGGAACACTGAAGCTTTCTTT	CASRGQALTWNTEAFF
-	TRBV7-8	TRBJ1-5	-	TGTGCCAGCAGCTTACAAGCGGGGGGCAATCAGCCCCAGCATTTT	CASSLQAGGNQPQHF
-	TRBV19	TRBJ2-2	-	TGTGCCAGTAGTACCTCGTTACAGGGGGGGACCGGGGAGCTGTTTTTT	CASSTSLQGGTGELFF
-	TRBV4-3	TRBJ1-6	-	TGCGCCAGCAGCCGAGACGAGTCCTATAATTCACCCCTCCACTTT	CASSRDESYNSPLHF
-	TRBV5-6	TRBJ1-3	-	TGTGCCAGCAGCTCGGGCCCCACAGGGTCTGGAAACACCATATATTTT	CASSSGPTGSGNTIYF
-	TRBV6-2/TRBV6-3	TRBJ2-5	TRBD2	TGTGCCAGCAGTCGTAGCGGGAGCGCTCTGGAGACCCAGTACTTC	CASSRSGSALETQYF
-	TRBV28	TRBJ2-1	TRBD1	TGTGCCAGCAGTTCCGTTACCGGGACAGGGGGCCAGGATGAGCAGTTCTTC	CASSSVTGTGGQDEQFF
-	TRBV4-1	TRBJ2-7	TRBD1	TGCGCCAGCAGCCAAGGACAGGGGGTGTACAGCTCCTACGAGCAGTACTTC	CASSQGQGVYSSYEQYF
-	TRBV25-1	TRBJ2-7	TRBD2	TGTGCCAGCAGTGCCCGGGGGGTTAACGAGCAGTACTTC	CASSARGVNEQYF
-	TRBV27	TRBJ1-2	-	TGTGCCAGCAGTTTACAGGGGCCGCCCTATGGCTACACCTTC	CASSLQGPPYGYTF
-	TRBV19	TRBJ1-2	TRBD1	TGTGCCAGTCGGGACAGGGATCGCTACACCTTC	CASRDRDRYTF
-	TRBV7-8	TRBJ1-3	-	TGTGCCAGCAGCATCGGACGGGACTCTGGAAACACCATATATTTT	CASSIGRDSGNTIYF